This is a list of T cell receptor beta chains from one sample in a study of T cell responses to AZD1222 COVID-19 vaccine. Using immunoSEQ multiplex PCR, the repertoire was profiled, and TCRdb retains in-frame clones only, with some absent. The sample holds 85,000 to 130,000 clones, nearly 95% seen once. The sequencing used peripheral blood, collected on day 0 of AZD1222 vaccination. All receptors derive from an adult in good health. The CDR3 runs from the conserved cysteine through the conserved F or W. The D gene is left open where the match is weak. A clone size is listed for some rows: how often the clone was seen (once, few, many), or a class if it is expanded.

-,TRBV10-3,TRBJ1-5,-,TGTGCCATCAGTACAGGCTCCGATCAGCCCCAGCATTTT,CAISTGSDQPQHF
-,TRBV5-6,TRBJ1-2,-,TGTGCCAGCAGCTTGGAGGGACCTGGCTACACCTTC,CASSLEGPGYTF
TRBD1,TRBV4-2,TRBJ1-1,-,TGTGCCAGCAGCCCGCTCAGGGGGGGGGACACTGAAGCTTTCTTT,CASSPLRGGDTEAFF
TRBD2,TRBV9,TRBJ2-5,-,TGTGCCAGCAGCTACGGGACTAGCGGGAGCCTTGAGACCCAGTACTTC,CASSYGTSGSLETQYF
-,TRBV5-5,TRBJ2-7,-,TGTGCCAGCAGCTTCCCGACGGCCCAGGTCTACGAGCAGTACTTC,CASSFPTAQVYEQYF
-,TRBV10-3,TRBJ1-2,-,TGTGCCATCAGTGAGCCCCGGAGGGCTGGCTATGGCTACACCTTC,CAISEPRRAGYGYTF
-,TRBV30,TRBJ1-2,once,TGTGCCTGGAGTGTAAGGCTGAACTATGGCTACACCTTC,CAWSVRLNYGYTF
-,TRBV19,TRBJ1-5,-,TGTGCCAGTAGTATCGCCGGAGGGCCCCAGCATTTT,CASSIAGGPQHF
TRBD1,TRBV7-8,TRBJ1-2,-,TGTGCCTCGGGACAGGGACGGGATGGCTACACCTTC,CASGQGRDGYTF
TRBD2,TRBV7-9,TRBJ2-7,-,TGTGCCAGCAGCTTAGCTAGCGGGAGTATGGACGAGCAGTACTTC,CASSLASGSMDEQYF
-,TRBV28,TRBJ2-5,-,TGTGCCAGCAGTCACCTTGAGGGCAGGAACCGTAAGACCCAGTACTTC,CASSHLEGRNRKTQYF
-,TRBV29-1,TRBJ2-3,-,TGCAGCGTTCGTCTAGCTGGAGATACGCAGTATTTT,CSVRLAGDTQYF
-,TRBV4-3,TRBJ2-3,-,TGCGCCAGCAGCCAAGACTGGTCGGCGTGGCGAGACACAGATACGCAGTATTTT,CASSQDWSAWRDTDTQYF
TRBD1,TRBV12-3/TRBV12-4,TRBJ1-2,-,TGTGCCAGCAGTTCGACAGGGGAGTATGGCTACACCTTC,CASSSTGEYGYTF
TRBD2,TRBV11-3,TRBJ2-2,-,TGTGCCAGCAGCTTATGGTCGGGGGAGGGTCGGAACACCGGGGAGCTGTTTTTT,CASSLWSGEGRNTGELFF
-,TRBV7-2,TRBJ2-1,-,TGTGCCAGCAGCTTCGGGGGTCGGCAGTTCTTC,CASSFGGRQFF
-,TRBV7-2,TRBJ1-5,-,TGTGCCAGCAGCTTTCCCCCAAATCAGCCCCAGCATTTT,CASSFPPNQPQHF
TRBD2,TRBV25-1,TRBJ2-5,-,TGTGCCAGCAAAGCGGGAGCGGGTGAGACCCAGTACTTC,CASKAGAGETQYF
TRBD1,TRBV28,TRBJ1-1,-,TGTGCCAGCAGTCGGGGGACAGGGGTCGCTTTCTTT,CASSRGTGVAFF
TRBD2,TRBV20-1,TRBJ2-5,-,TGCAGTGCTAGTCGGACTAGCGGGAGTCAAGAGACCCAGTACTTC,CSASRTSGSQETQYF
TRBD1,TRBV19,TRBJ1-2,-,TGTGCCAGTAATGACAGGGCTGGCTATGGCTACACCTTC,CASNDRAGYGYTF
-,TRBV5-1,TRBJ1-3,-,TGCGCCAGCAGCTTGATGGGGGACTCTGGAAACACCATATATTTT,CASSLMGDSGNTIYF